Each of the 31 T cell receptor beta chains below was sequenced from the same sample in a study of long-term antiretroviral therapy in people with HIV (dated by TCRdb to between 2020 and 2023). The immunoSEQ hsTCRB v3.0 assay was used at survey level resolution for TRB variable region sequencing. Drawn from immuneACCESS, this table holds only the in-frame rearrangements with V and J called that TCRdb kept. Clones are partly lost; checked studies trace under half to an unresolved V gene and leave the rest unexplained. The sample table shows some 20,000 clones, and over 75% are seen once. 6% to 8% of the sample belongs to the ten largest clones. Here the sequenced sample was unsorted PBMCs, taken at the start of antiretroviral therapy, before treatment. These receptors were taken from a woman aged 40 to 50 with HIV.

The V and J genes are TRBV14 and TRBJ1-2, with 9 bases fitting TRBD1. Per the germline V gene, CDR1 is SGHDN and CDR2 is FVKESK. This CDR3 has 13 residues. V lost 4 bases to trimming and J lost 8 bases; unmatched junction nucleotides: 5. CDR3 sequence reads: CASSPRTGDGYTF. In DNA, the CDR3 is TGTGCCAGCAGCCCCCGGACAGGGGACGGCTACACCTTC.

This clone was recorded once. This chain's CDR3 is CSVADGYSYEQYF. The CDR3 DNA follows: TGCAGCGTGGCGGACGGCTACTCCTACGAGCAGTACTTC. The chain carries TRBV29-1 and TRBJ2-7, with D unclear. Per germline, CDR1 SQVTM and CDR2 ANQGSEA. The CDR3 consists of 13 residues. Trimming pared 6 bases from V and 0 bases from J, leaving 12 bases between.

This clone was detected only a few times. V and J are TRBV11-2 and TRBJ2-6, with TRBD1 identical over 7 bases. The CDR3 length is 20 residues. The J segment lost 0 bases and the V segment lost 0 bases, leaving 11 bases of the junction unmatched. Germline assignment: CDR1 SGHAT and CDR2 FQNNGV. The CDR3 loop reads CASSLEALTGDYSGANVLTF. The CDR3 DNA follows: TGTGCCAGCAGCTTAGAAGCCTTAACAGGGGATTACTCTGGGGCCAACGTCCTGACTTTC.

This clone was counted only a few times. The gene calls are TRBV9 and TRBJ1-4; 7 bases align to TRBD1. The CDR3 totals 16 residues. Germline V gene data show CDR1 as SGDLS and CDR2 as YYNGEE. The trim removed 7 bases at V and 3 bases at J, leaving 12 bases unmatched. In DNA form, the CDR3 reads TGTGCCAGCGGTGGGACAGCAAATATGGCTAATGAAAAACTGTTTTTT. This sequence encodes CASGGTANMANEKLFF.

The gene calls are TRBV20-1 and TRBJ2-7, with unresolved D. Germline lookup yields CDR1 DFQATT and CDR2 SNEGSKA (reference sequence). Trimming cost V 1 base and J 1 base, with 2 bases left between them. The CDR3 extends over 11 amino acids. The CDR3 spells CSARGSYEQYF. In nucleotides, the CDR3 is TGCAGTGCTAGAGGATCCTACGAGCAGTACTTC.

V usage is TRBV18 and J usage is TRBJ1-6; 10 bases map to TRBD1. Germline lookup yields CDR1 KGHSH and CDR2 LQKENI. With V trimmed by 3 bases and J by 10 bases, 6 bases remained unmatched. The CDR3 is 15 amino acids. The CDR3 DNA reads TGTGCCAGCTCACCTTCGGACAGGGGGTACTCACCCCTCCACTTT. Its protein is CASSPSDRGYSPLHF.

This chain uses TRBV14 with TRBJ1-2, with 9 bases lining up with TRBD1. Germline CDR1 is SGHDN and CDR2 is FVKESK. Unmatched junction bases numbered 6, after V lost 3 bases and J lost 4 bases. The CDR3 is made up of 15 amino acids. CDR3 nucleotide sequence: TGTGCCAGCAGCCAGGTCACAGGGGGCGCCTATGGCTACACCTTC. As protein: CASSQVTGGAYGYTF.

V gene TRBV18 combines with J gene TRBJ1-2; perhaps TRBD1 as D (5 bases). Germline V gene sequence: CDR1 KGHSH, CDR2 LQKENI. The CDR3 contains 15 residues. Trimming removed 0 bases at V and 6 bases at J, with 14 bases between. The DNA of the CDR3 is TGTGCCAGCTCACCACCCCAGGGAGTCAACCATGGCTACACCTTC. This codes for CASSPPQGVNHGYTF.

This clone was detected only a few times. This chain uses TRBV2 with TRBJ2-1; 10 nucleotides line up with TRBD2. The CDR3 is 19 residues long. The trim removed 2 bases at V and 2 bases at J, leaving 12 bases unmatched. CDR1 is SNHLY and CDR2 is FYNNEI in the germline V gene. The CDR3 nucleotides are TGTGCCAGCAGTGAATGGGCCAGCGGGGGGGCCGTCCCCTACAATGAGCAGTTCTTC. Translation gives CASSEWASGGAVPYNEQFF.

CDR3 nucleotides: TGTGCCAGCAGCTGGGGGCCGGTCTATAATTCACCCCTCCACTTT. Protein sequence: CASSWGPVYNSPLHF. The chain has TRBV7-2 and TRBJ1-6, with D tentatively TRBD1 (6 bases). Germline CDR1 and CDR2: SGHTA and FQGNSA. V was clipped by 4 bases and J by 3 bases, with 10 bases between them. This CDR3 spans 15 amino acids. The variable domain in full, with the rest retrieved from reference TRBV7-2 and TRBJ1-6, is GAGVSQSPSNKVTEKGKDVELRCDPISGHTALYWYRQSLGQGLEFLIYFQGNSAPDKSGLPSDRFSAERTGGSVSTLTIQRTQQEDSAVYLCASSWGPVYNSPLHFGNGTRLTVT.

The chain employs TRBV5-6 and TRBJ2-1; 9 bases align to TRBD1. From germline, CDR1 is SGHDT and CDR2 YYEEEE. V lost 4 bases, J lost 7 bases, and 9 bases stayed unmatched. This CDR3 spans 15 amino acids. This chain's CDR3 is CASSRRGTGLNEQFF. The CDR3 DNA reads TGTGCCAGCAGCCGCCGGGGGACAGGGTTAAATGAGCAGTTCTTC. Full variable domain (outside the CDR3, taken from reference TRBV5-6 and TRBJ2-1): DAGVTQSPTHLIKTRGQQVTLRCSPKSGHDTVSWYQQALGQGPQFIFQYYEEEERQRGNFPDRFSGHQFPNYSSELNVNALLLGDSALYLCASSRRGTGLNEQFFGPGTRLTVL.

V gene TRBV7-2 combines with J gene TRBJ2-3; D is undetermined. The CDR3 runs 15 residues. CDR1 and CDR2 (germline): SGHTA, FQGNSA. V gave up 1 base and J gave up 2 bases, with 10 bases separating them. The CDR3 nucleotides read TGTGCCAGCAGCTTAGTGACGGACCCCACAGATACGCAGTATTTT. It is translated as CASSLVTDPTDTQYF.

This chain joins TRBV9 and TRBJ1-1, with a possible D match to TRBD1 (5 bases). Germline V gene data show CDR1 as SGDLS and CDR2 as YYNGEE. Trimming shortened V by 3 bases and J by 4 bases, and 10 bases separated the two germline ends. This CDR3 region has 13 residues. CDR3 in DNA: TGTGCCAGCAGCGCGGGGGGTGGCACTGAAGCTTTCTTT. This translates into CASSAGGGTEAFF. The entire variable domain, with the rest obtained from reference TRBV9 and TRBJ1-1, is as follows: DSGVTQTPKHLITATGQRVTLRCSPRSGDLSVYWYQQSLDQGLQFLIQYYNGEERAKGNILERFSAQQFPDLHSELNLSSLELGDSALYFCASSAGGGTEAFFGQGTRLTVV.

The CDR3 nucleotides are TGTGCCATCAGTCGGGACTCGACGAACACCGGGGAGCTGTTTTTT. Translating gives CAISRDSTNTGELFF. The genes are TRBV10-3 and TRBJ2-2; D perhaps matches TRBD2 (6 bases). CDR3 length: 15 residues. V lost 5 bases to trimming and J lost 0 bases, with 10 bases between them. In germline, CDR1 is ENHRY, CDR2 SYGVKD.

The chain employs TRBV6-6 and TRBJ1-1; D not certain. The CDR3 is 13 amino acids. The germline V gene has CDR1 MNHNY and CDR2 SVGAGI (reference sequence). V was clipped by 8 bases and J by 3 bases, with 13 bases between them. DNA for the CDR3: TGTGCCAGCGCGTTGAGGGTTGACACTGAAGCTTTCTTT. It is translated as CASALRVDTEAFF.

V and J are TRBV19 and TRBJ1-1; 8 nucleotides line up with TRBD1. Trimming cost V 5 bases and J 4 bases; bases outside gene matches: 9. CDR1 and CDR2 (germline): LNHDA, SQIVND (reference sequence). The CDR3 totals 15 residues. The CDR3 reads CASSLALQGGTEAFF. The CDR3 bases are TGTGCCAGTAGTTTGGCCCTACAGGGGGGCACTGAAGCTTTCTTT.

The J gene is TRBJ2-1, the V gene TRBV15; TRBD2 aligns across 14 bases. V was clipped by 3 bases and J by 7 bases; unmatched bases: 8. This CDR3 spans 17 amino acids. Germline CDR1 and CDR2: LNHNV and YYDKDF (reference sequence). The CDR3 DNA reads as TGTGCCACCAGCAGTCCAACCGGGACTAGCGGGGGAAATGAGCAGTTCTTC. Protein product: CATSSPTGTSGGNEQFF. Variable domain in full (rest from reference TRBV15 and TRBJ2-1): DAMVIQNPRYQVTQFGKPVTLSCSQTLNHNVMYWYQQKSSQAPKLLFHYYDKDFNNEADTPDNFQSRRPNTSFCFLDIRSPGLGDTAMYLCATSSPTGTSGGNEQFFGPGTRLTVL.

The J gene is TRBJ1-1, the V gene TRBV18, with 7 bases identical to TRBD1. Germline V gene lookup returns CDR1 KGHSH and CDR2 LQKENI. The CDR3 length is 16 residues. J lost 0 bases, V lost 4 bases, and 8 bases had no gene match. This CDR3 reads CASSLHSGQMNTEAFF. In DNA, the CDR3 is TGTGCCAGCTCACTACACTCGGGACAGATGAACACTGAAGCTTTCTTT.

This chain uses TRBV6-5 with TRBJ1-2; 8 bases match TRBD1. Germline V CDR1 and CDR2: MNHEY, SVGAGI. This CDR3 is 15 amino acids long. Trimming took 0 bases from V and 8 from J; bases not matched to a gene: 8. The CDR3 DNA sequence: TGTGCCAGCAGTTACTCATTACAGGGGGAAGGCGGCTACACCTTC. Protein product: CASSYSLQGEGGYTF.

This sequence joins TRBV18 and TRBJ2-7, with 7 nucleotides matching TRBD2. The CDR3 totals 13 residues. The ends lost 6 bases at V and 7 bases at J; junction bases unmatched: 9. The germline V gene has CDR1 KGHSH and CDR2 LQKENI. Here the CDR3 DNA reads TGTGCCAGCTCCCCGGGGAGGGCGAGAGAGCAGTACTTC. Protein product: CASSPGRAREQYF.

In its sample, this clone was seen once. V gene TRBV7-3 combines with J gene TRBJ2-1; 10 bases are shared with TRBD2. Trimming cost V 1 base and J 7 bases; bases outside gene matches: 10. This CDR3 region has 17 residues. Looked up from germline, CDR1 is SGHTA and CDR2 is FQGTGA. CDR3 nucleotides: TGTGCCAGCAGCTTAAGTTCTAGCGGGGGAAGTCGGAATGAGCAGTTCTTC. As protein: CASSLSSSGGSRNEQFF.

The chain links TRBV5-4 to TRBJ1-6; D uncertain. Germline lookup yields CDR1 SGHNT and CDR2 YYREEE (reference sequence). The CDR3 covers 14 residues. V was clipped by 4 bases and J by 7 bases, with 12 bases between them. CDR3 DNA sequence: TGTGCCAGCAGCGTGGACGGCACGAATTCACCCCTCCACTTT. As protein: CASSVDGTNSPLHF.

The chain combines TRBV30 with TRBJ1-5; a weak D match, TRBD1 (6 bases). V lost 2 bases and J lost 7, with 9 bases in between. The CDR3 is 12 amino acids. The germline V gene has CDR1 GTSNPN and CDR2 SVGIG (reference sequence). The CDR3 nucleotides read TGTGCCTGGAGTCCAGGACAGCAGCCCCAGCATTTT. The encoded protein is CAWSPGQQPQHF.

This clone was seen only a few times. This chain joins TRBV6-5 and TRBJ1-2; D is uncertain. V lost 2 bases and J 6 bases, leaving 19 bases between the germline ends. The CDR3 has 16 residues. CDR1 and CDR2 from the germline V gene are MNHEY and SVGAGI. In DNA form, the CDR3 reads TGTGCCAGCAGTTACCGTTCCCACGGAGCTATTAATGGCTACACCTTC. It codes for CASSYRSHGAINGYTF.

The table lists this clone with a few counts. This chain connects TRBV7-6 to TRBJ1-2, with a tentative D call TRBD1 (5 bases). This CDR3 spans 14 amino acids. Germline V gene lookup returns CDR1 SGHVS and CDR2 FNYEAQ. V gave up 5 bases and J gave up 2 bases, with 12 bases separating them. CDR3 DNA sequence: TGTGCCAGCAGCCAAGGGGCGGAAAACTATGGCTACACCTTC. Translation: CASSQGAENYGYTF. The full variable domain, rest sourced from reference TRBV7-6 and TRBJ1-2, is GAGVSQSPRYKVTKRGQDVALRCDPISGHVSLYWYRQALGQGPEFLTYFNYEAQQDKSGLPNDRFSAERPEGSISTLTIQRTEQRDSAMYRCASSQGAENYGYTFGSGTRLTVV.

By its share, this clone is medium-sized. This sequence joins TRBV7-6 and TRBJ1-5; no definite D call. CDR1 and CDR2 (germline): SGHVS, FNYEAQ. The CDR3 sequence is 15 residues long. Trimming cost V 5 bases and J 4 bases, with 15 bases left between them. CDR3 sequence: CASSPGLGGNQPQHF. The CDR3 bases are TGTGCCAGCAGCCCGGGTCTGGGTGGGAATCAGCCCCAGCATTTT.

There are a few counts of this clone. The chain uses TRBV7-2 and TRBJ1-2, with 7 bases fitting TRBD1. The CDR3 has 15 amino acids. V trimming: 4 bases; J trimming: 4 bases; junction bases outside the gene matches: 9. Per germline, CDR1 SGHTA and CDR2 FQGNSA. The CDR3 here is CASSSGWTGFYGYTF. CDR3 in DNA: TGTGCCAGCAGCTCGGGCTGGACAGGCTTCTATGGCTACACCTTC.

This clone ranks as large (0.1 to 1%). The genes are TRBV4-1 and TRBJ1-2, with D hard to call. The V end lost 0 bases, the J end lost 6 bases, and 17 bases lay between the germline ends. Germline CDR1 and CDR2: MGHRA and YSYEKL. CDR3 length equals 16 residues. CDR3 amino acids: CASSQDTGPSGDGYTF. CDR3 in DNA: TGCGCCAGCAGCCAAGATACTGGGCCTTCCGGTGATGGCTACACCTTC.

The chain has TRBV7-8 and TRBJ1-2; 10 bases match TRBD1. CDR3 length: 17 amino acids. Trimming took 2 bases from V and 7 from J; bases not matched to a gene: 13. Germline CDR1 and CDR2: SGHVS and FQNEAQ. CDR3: CASSLYGTGDAKGGYTF. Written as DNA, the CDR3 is TGTGCCAGCAGCTTATATGGGACAGGGGATGCCAAGGGTGGCTACACCTTC.

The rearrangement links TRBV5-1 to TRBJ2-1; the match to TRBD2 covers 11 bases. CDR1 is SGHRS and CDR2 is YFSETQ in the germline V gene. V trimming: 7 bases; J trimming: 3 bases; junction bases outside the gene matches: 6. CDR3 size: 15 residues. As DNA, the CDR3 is TGCGCCAGCGCAATGACTAGCGGGGACTACAATGAGCAGTTCTTC. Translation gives CASAMTSGDYNEQFF.

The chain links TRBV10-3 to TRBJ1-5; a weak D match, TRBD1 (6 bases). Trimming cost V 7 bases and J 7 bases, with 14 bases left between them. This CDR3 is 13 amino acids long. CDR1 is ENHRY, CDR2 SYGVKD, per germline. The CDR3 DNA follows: TGTGCCATCAATCCAGGGGATGGACAGCCCCAGCATTTT. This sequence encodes CAINPGDGQPQHF.